What follows describes a single T cell receptor beta chain. The sample belongs to a study of blood T cell repertoires in COVID-19. In the study overall: COVID-19 samples from acute and convalescent phases originated in the United States, Italy and Spain. Nucleic acid was either cDNA or gDNA, and it came from T cells, B-cell-depleted T cells, or PBMCs.

Authors' methods: Reference gene primer amplification yielded estimated nucleated cell counts. Sequencing used immunoSEQ multiplex PCR; TCRdb keeps in-frame clones, though not all of them. The DNA was the basis for D and trimming; V, J and clone size are from that table. This sample carries more than 130,000 clones, 84% of them seen once, and the ten largest clones take approximately 5.8%. In germline, CDR1 is MRHNA, CDR2 SNTAGT. This CDR3 region has 16 residues. Trimming removed 2 bases from V and 0 bases from J; junction bases left unmatched: 6. The specimen was peripheral blood. The gene calls are TRBV6-4 and TRBJ1-1, with TRBD1 identical over 7 bases. The source is a human donor in a cohort sampled during active COVID-19. In DNA form, the CDR3 reads TGTGCCAGCAGTGACCACGAGACAGGGATGAACACTGAAGCTTTCTTT. The encoded protein is CASSDHETGMNTEAFF.